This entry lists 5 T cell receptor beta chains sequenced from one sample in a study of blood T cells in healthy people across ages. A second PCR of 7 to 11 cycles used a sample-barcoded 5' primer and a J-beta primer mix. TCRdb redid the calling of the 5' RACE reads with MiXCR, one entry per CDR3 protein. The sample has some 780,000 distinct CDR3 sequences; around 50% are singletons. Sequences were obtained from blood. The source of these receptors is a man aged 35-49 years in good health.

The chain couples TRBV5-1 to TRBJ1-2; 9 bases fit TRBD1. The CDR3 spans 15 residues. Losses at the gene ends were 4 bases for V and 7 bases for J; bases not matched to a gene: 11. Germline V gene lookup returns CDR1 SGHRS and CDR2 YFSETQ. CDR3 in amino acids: CASSPPGQGRAGYTF. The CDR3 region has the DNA TGCGCCAGCAGCCCTCCGGGACAGGGAAGAGCTGGCTACACCTTC. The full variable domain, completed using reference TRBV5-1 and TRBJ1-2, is KAGVTQTPRYLIKTRGQQVTLSCSPISGHRSVSWYQQTPGQGLQFLFEYFSETQRNKGNFPGRFSGRQFSNSRSEMNVSTLELGDSALYLCASSPPGQGRAGYTFGSGTRLTVV.

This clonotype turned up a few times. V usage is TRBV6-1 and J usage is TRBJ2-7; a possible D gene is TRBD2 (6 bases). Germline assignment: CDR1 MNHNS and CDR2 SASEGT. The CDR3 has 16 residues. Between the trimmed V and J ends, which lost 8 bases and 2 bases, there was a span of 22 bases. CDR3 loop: CASDPGLSTVPYEQYF. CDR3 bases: TGTGCCAGCGACCCGGGACTTAGCACAGTGCCCTACGAGCAGTACTTC.

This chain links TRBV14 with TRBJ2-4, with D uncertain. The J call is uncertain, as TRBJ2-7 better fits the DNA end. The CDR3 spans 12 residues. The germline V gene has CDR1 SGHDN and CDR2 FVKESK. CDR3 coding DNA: TGTGCCAGCAGCCAATCTCTCGGCGAGCAGTACTTC. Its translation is CASSQSLGEQYF.

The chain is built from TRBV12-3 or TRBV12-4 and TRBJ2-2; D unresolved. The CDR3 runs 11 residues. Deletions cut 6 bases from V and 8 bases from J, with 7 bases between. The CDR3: CASSPQGELFF. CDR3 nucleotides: TGTGCCAGCAGCCCACAGGGGGAGCTGTTTTTT.

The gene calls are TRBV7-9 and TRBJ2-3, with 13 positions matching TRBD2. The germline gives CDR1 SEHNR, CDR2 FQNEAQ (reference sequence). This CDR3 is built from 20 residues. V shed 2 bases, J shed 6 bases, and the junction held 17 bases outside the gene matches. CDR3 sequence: CASSLSTSGRAILPTDTQYF. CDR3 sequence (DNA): TGTGCCAGCAGCTTATCTACTAGCGGGAGGGCCATTCTCCCCACCGATACGCAGTATTTT.